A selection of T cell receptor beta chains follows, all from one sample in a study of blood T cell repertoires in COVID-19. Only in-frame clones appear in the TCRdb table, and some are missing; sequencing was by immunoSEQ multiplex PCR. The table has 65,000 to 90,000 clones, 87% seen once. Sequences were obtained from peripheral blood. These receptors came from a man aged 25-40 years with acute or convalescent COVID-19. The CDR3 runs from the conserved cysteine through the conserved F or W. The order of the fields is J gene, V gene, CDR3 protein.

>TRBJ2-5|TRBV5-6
CASMAGGGETQYF
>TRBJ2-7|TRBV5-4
CASSRGGGTSTYEQYF
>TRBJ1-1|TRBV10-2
CASSDRDTEAFF
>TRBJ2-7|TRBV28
CASRRTLSYEQYF
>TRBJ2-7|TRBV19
CASSMRSPGKFYEQYF
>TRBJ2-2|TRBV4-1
CASSRPGQGRAGELFF
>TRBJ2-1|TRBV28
CASERTGRLNEQFF
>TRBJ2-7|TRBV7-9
CASSFSGYEQYF
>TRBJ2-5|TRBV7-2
CASSLASGRAETQYF
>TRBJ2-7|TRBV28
CASSPGTRPYEQYF
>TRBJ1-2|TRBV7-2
CASSSPRQGAMGYTF
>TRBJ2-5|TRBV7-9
CASHRTQETQYF
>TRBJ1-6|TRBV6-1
CASTGGNSPLHF
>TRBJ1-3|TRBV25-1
CASSERLGQGASRNTIYF
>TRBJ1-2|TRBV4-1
CASSQGDRGVRGYTF
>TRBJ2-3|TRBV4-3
CASSQYRGFRTDTQYF
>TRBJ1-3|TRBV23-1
CASSRFTGKVSGNTIYF
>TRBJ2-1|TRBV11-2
CASSLQVQAQFF
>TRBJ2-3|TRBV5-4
CASSLTGISTDTQYF
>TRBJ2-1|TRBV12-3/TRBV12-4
CAIGVEQFF
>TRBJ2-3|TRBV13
CASSSGTSSTDTQYF
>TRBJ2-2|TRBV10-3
CAISESAYTGELFF
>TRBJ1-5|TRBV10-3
CAISWEGNQPQHF
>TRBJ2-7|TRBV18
CASSPVSGRQQYF
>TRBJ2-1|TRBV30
CAWSSGQGRNEQFF
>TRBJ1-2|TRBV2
CASSEAPRGYTF
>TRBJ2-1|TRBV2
CASGPGTDNEQFF
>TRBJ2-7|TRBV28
CASRRQGAMGEQYF
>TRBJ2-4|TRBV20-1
CSASEGARDIQYF
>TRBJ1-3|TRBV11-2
CASSPNRSPGNTIYF
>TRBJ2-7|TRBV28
CASRETDYEQYF
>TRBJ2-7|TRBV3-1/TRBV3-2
CASSQKGHLGPYYEQYF
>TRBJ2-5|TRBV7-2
CASSQYTSGQETQYF
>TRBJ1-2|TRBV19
CASSKTGAITLYGYTF
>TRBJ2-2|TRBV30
CALKTVNTGELFF
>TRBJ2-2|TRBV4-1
CASSHLGGTGELFF
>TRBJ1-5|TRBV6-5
CASSMSGTGDQPQHF
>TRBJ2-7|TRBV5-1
CASSLAELASGSYEQYF
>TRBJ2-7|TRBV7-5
CVRSLGYPGAYEQYF
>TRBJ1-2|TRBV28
CASSQGQGTSGYTF